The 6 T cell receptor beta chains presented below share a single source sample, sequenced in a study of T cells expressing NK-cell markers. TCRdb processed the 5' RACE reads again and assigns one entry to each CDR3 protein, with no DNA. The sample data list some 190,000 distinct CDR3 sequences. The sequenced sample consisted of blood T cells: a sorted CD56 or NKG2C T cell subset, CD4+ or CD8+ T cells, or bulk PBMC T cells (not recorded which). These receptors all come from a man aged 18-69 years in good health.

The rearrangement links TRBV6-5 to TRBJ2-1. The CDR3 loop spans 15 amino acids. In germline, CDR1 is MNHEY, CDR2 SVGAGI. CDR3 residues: CASSYSKGLPHEQFF.

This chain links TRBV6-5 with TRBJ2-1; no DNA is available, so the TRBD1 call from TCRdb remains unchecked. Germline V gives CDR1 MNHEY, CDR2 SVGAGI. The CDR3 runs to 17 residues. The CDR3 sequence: CASSYSRSGETTNEQFF.

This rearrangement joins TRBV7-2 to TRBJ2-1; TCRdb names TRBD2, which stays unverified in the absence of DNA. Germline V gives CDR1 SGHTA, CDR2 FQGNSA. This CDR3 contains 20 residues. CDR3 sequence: CASSPPPGLVIRAIHNEQFF.

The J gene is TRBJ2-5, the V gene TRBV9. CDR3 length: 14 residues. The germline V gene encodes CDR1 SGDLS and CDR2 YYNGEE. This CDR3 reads CASSVAGRIETQYF.

The CDR3 sequence: CASSKALASGGQRADTQYF. The rearrangement uses TRBV21-1 and TRBJ2-3; no DNA is available, so the TRBD2 call from TCRdb remains unchecked. TRBV21-1 is assigned pseudogene status. This CDR3 spans 19 amino acids.

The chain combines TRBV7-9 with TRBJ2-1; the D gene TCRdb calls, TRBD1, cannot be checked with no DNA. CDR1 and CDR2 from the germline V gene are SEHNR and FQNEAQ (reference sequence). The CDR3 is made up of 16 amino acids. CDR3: CASTDSDRGFGNEQFF.